This TCR beta chain was found in a study of a mutant IDH1 vaccine in newly diagnosed glioma. Study-wide background: Earlier therapy was either radiotherapy, temozolomide, or both, and most got both.

Method: immunoSEQ multiplex PCR; TCRdb's copy keeps in-frame clones and lacks some. The data contain around 33,000 clones, around 85% of them singletons. In the case of this clone: What it binds is unknown.

The ends lost 0 bases at V and 3 bases at J; junction bases unmatched: 8. CDR3 length: 16 amino acids. Germline CDR1 GTSNPN, CDR2 SVGIG (reference sequence). General study results and limits: The occurrence of vaccine-induced immune responses was seen in 93.3% of patients. Top peripheral T cell clonotype shifts appeared unrelated to pseudoprogression.

The time point here: baseline, week 1 (first vaccination visit). Noted treatment: pre-vaccination baseline after standard-of-care therapy. The chain is built from TRBV30 and TRBJ1-5; TRBD1 aligns across 7 bases. The clonotype was recovered from a middle-aged woman with glioma. Source: PBMCs, taken from a glioma patient treated with radiotherapy, temozolomide or both. DNA for the CDR3: TGTGCCTGGAGTGTACACATTGGACAGGACAATCAGCCCCAGCATTTT. Amino acid sequence: CAWSVHIGQDNQPQHF.